Shown below are 11 T cell receptor beta chains from a single sample sequenced in a study of shared clonotypes between healthy human individuals. The data were produced by immunoSEQ multiplex PCR, yet TCRdb's version contains in-frame clones alone and is incomplete. The profile shows around 2.3 million clones, approximately 96% of them singletons. Specimen: naive CD4+ T cells sorted from blood. Subset: CD45RA+ positively selected. These receptor sequences come from a man in his late teens or twenties in good health.

This clone was detected once. This chain links TRBV5-1 with TRBJ2-1; 13 bases match TRBD2. Looked up from germline, CDR1 is SGHRS and CDR2 is YFSETQ. This CDR3 spans 17 amino acids. The V segment lost 0 bases and the J segment 10 bases; nucleotides outside the gene matches: 10. Here the CDR3 DNA reads TGCGCCAGCAGCTTGGGAACTAGCGGGAGGGCCCTCGAGGAGCAGTTCTTC. Its protein product is CASSLGTSGRALEEQFF. The complete variable domain, with remaining parts taken from reference TRBV5-1 and TRBJ2-1, reads KAGVTQTPRYLIKTRGQQVTLSCSPISGHRSVSWYQQTPGQGLQFLFEYFSETQRNKGNFPGRFSGRQFSNSRSEMNVSTLELGDSALYLCASSLGTSGRALEEQFFGPGTRLTVL.

This rearrangement joins TRBV5-1 to TRBJ2-2, with TRBD2 matching 7 bases. V lost 3 bases to trimming and J lost 5 bases; unmatched junction nucleotides: 7. Per germline, CDR1 SGHRS and CDR2 YFSETQ. The CDR3 has 15 amino acids. CDR3 DNA sequence: TGCGCCAGCAGCTCGGAAGGTAGCGGGACCGGGGAGCTGTTTTTT. Encoded protein: CASSSEGSGTGELFF.

CDR3 in amino acids: CASSDPGPTYEQYF. In DNA form, the CDR3 reads TGTGCCAGCAGTGACCCGGGGCCCACCTACGAGCAGTACTTC. This rearrangement joins TRBV6-1 to TRBJ2-7; tentatively, D is TRBD1 or TRBD2 (5 bases each). Looked up from germline, CDR1 is MNHNS and CDR2 is SASEGT. The V gene lost 3 bases and the J gene lost 2 bases, with 11 bases spanning the gap. The CDR3 loop spans 14 amino acids.

The rearrangement joins TRBV5-1 to TRBJ1-3; D remains ambiguous. The CDR3 runs 14 residues. The V end was cut by 5 bases, the J end by 1 base, with 10 bases between. Germline-derived CDR1 and CDR2 are SGHRS and YFSETQ. DNA of the CDR3: TGCGCCAGCAGAGAGGGCCTATCTGGAAACACCATATATTTT. Encoded protein: CASREGLSGNTIYF.

The chain couples TRBV2 to TRBJ2-3, with D unclear. Germline assignment: CDR1 SNHLY and CDR2 FYNNEI. The CDR3 covers 12 residues. Between the trimmed V and J ends, which lost 6 bases and 1 base, there was a span of 5 bases. CDR3 region: CASSSRTDTQYF. CDR3 coding DNA: TGTGCCAGCAGCAGCCGCACAGATACGCAGTATTTT.

This clone occurred a few times. This chain joins TRBV7-9 and TRBJ2-3, with 8 bases aligning to TRBD1. The V and J ends lost 6 bases and 4 bases, in that order; junction bases with no gene match: 9. Germline V CDR1 and CDR2: SEHNR, FQNEAQ (reference sequence). The CDR3 extends over 15 amino acids. The CDR3 spells CASSDGQGRADTQYF. In nucleotides, the CDR3 is TGTGCCAGCAGTGACGGACAGGGACGGGCAGATACGCAGTATTTT.

This chain uses TRBV29-1 with TRBJ2-3, with D perhaps matching TRBD1 or TRBD2 (6 bases each). V was shortened by 7 bases and J by 2 bases, with 13 bases between the two germline ends. CDR1 and CDR2 (germline): SQVTM, ANQGSEA. The length of the CDR3 is 13 residues. CDR3 amino acids: CSGGGGLTDTQYF. CDR3 DNA: TGCAGCGGAGGGGGAGGACTCACAGATACGCAGTATTTT.

The chain joins TRBV6-5 to TRBJ2-2; possibly TRBD1 for D (5 bases). Trimming removed 5 bases at V and 4 bases at J, with 8 bases between. Germline V lookup: CDR1 MNHEY, CDR2 SVGAGI. The CDR3 is 13 residues long. The CDR3 bases are TGTGCCAGCAGTGGGCAGGGCACCGGGGAGCTGTTTTTT. The encoded protein is CASSGQGTGELFF.

The chain is built from TRBV7-8 and TRBJ2-1; a possible D gene is TRBD2 (6 bases). The length of the CDR3 is 15 residues. Trimming shortened V by 7 bases and J by 4 bases, and 17 bases separated the two germline ends. CDR1 and CDR2 from the germline V gene are SGHVS and FQNEAQ. DNA for the CDR3: TGTGCCAGCACTCTCCGGGGGAAAGAGTACAATGAGCAGTTCTTC. Translated: CASTLRGKEYNEQFF.

This chain links TRBV2 with TRBJ1-1; D gene ambiguous. The CDR3 runs 13 residues. Germline CDR1 SNHLY, CDR2 FYNNEI. With 6 bases removed from V and 4 bases from J, the gap between germline ends came to 12 bases. CDR3 amino acids: CASRVFELTEAFF. The CDR3, as DNA: TGTGCCAGCAGGGTCTTCGAACTCACTGAAGCTTTCTTT.

V gene TRBV7-3 combines with J gene TRBJ2-3, with D possibly TRBD1 on 6 matching bases. The CDR3 runs to 16 residues. V was trimmed by 6 bases and J by 4 bases, leaving 20 bases between them. CDR1 is SGHTA and CDR2 is FQGTGA in the germline V gene. The CDR3 coding sequence is TGTGCCAGCAGTCCTTCTCCCCAATGGGGGCCAGATACGCAGTATTTT. Translation: CASSPSPQWGPDTQYF.